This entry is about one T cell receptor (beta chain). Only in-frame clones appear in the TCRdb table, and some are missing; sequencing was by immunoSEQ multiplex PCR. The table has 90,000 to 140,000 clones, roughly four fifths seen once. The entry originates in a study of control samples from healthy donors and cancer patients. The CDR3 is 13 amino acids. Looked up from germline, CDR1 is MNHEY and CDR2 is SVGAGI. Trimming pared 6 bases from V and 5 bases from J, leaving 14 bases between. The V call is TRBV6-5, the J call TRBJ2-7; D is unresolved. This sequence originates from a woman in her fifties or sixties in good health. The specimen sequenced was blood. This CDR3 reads CASSRLGEDEQYF. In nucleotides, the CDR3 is TGTGCCAGCAGCCGATTAGGCGAGGACGAGCAGTACTTC.